The rows below give T cell receptor beta chains drawn from one sample of a study of early T cells in non-severe SARS-CoV-2 infection. A single record per CDR3 protein comes from TCRdb applying MiXCR to the 5' RACE reads. The repertoire includes tens of thousands of distinct CDR3 sequences, approximately 16% of them detected once, and 4.1% sits in the top ten. This material consisted of whole blood, taken at baseline. Receptor source: an adult who was a healthcare worker with PCR-confirmed SARS-CoV-2 infection or an uninfected control (not recorded which). Each CDR3 is given with its conserved first and last residue. D genes are given only for firm matches. Size values are once, few and many counts, or a class for expanded clones, and some rows have none.

length	V	size	J	D	DNA	CDR3
13	TRBV18	NA	TRBJ2-2	NA	TGTGCCAGCTCACCACAGGGGACCGGGGAGCTGTTTTTT	CASSPQGTGELFF
15	TRBV7-8	many	TRBJ2-1	NA	TGTGCCAGCAGCTTGTTAAGGGACACCCACAATGAGCAGTTCTTC	CASSLLRDTHNEQFF
14	TRBV11-2	few	TRBJ1-3	NA	TGTGCCAGCAGCACCGGGGGCCTTGGAAACACCATATATTTT	CASSTGGLGNTIYF
15	TRBV3-1	few	TRBJ2-1	NA	TGTGCCAGCAGCCCCCAGACAGGCTCCTACAATGAGCAGTTCTTC	CASSPQTGSYNEQFF
12	TRBV12-3/TRBV12-4	NA	TRBJ2-1	NA	TGTGCCAGCAGTTTAGGTGTGGGTGAGCAGTTCTTC	CASSLGVGEQFF
14	TRBV5-5	NA	TRBJ2-5	NA	TGTGCCAGCAGCTTGGGGGGGCTACAAGAGACCCAGTACTTC	CASSLGGLQETQYF
14	TRBV30	few	TRBJ2-7	NA	TGTGCCTGGAGTGTACCCGGTGGTCTTTACGAGCAGTACTTC	CAWSVPGGLYEQYF
15	TRBV5-1	NA	TRBJ2-1	TRBD2	TGCGCCAGCAGAGTAGCGGGAAGCTCCTACAATGAGCAGTTCTTC	CASRVAGSSYNEQFF
13	TRBV29-1	NA	TRBJ2-1	TRBD1	TGCAGCGTCCAGGGGGCGTCCTACAATGAGCAGTTCTTC	CSVQGASYNEQFF
11	TRBV7-9	many	TRBJ2-7	NA	TGTGCCAGCAGCCGGGGAGGCGAGCAGTACTTC	CASSRGGEQYF
14	TRBV20-1	NA	TRBJ2-5	NA	TGCAGTGCTAGAGATTGGGGCAGGGAAGAGACCCAGTACTTC	CSARDWGREETQYF
14	TRBV15	once	TRBJ1-4	NA	TGTGCCACCAGCGGAGCCGGGGACGCAGATGCGCGTTTTTTT	CATSGAGDADARFF
14	TRBV7-8	NA	TRBJ2-7	NA	TGTACCAGCAGCACTCGACGAGACACCTACGAGCAGTACTTC	CTSSTRRDTYEQYF
15	TRBV5-1	few	TRBJ1-6	NA	TGCGCCAGCAGCTTGGAAGGGAAGGGTAATTCACCCCTCCACTTT	CASSLEGKGNSPLHF
12	TRBV3-1	NA	TRBJ1-4	NA	TGTGCCAGCAGCCTAGGGAATGAAAAACTGTTTTTT	CASSLGNEKLFF
13	TRBV19	few	TRBJ2-7	NA	TGTGCCAGTAGTATCCGCCGGGGCTACGAGCAGTACTTC	CASSIRRGYEQYF
14	TRBV2	few	TRBJ1-3	NA	TGTGCCAGCAGTGGAACCGGGACTGGAAACACCATATATTTT	CASSGTGTGNTIYF
11	TRBV10-2	few	TRBJ2-2	NA	TGCGCCACCAAGGGGGGCGGGGAGCTGTTTTTT	CATKGGGELFF
17	TRBV2	many	TRBJ2-3	NA	TGTGCCAGCAGTGAATCCTTTTTGAGGAAGGGGGCAGATACGCAGTATTTT	CASSESFLRKGADTQYF
12	TRBV19	NA	TRBJ1-1	NA	TGTGCCAGCAGCGGAAGGTACACTGAAGCTTTCTTT	CASSGRYTEAFF
14	TRBV5-5	few	TRBJ2-7	TRBD1	TGTGCCAGCAGCAAGGGACAGGGCCTAGCTGAGCAGTACTTC	CASSKGQGLAEQYF